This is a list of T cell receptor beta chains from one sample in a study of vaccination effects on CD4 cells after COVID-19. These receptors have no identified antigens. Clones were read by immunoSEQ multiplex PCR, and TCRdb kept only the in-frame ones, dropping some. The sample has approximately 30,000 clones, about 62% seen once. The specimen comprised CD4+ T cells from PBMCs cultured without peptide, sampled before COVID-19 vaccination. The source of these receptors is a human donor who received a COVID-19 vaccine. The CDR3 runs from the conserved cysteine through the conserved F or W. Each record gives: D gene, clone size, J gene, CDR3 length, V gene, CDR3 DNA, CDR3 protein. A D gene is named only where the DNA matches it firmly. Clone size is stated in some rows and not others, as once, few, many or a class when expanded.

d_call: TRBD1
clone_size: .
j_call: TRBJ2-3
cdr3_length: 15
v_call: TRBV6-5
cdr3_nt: TGTGCCAGCACCCAAGGACAGGGGGCAACAGATACGCAGTATTTT
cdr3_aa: CASTQGQGATDTQYF

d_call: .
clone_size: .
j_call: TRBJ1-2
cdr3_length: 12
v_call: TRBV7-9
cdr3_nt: TGTGCCAGCAGCCAGGACGAGAGGGGCTACACCTTC
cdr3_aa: CASSQDERGYTF

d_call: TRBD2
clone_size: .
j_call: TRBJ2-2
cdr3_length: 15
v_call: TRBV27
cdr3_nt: TGTGCCAGCAGTGGCGGGGAGGGGAACACCGGGGAGCTGTTTTTT
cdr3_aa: CASSGGEGNTGELFF

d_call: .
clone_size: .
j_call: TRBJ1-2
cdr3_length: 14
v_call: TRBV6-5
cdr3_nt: TGTGCCAGCAGGGGAACAGGGACGGGCTATGGCTACACCTTC
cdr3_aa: CASRGTGTGYGYTF

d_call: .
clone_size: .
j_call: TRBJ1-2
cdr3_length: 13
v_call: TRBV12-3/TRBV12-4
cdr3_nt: TGTGCCAGCAGTTTAATCAGTGGTTTCGGCTACACCTTC
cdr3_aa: CASSLISGFGYTF

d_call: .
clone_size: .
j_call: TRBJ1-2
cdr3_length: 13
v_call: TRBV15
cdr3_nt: TGTGCCACCAGCAGAGATCTTGACTATGGCTACACCTTC
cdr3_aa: CATSRDLDYGYTF

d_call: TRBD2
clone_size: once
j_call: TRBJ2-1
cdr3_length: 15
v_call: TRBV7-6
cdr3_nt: TGTGCCAGCAGCTTCGGGGGGGCCAGTTACAATGAGCAGTTCTTC
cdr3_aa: CASSFGGASYNEQFF

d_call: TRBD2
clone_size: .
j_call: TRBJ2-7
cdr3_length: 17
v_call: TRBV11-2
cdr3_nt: TGTGCCAGCAGCTTAACTAGCGGGAGTAGGGTTCGCTACGAGCAGTACTTC
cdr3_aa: CASSLTSGSRVRYEQYF

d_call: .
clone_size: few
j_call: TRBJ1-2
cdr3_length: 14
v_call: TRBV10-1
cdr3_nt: TGCGCCAGCAGTGAGCACGGCGGCGGCTATGGCTACACCTTC
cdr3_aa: CASSEHGGGYGYTF

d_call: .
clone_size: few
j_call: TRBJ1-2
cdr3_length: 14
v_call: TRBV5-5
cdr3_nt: TGTGCCAGCAGCTTGGGGCAGGGTAACTATGGCTACACCTTC
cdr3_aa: CASSLGQGNYGYTF

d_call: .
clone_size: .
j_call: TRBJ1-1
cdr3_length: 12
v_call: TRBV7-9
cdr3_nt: TGTGCCAGCAGCCCCCTAGGGACTGAAGCTTTCTTT
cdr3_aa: CASSPLGTEAFF

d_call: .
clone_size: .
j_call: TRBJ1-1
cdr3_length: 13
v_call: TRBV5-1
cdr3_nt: TGCGCCAGCAGCTTGGCAGGGAACACTGAAGCTTTCTTT
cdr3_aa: CASSLAGNTEAFF

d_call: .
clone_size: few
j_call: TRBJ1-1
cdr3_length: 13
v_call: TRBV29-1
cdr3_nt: TGCAGCGTGGTGTGGGGGGCGGGCACTGAAGCTTTCTTT
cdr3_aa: CSVVWGAGTEAFF

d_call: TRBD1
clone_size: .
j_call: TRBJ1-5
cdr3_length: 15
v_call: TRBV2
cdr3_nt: TGTGCCAGCAGTAGGGACAGGGTATTAGGTCAGCCCCAGCATTTT
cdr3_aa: CASSRDRVLGQPQHF

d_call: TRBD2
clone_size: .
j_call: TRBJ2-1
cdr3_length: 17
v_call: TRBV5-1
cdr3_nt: TGCGCCAGCACGGGGGGTATGGCGGGAGAGTCCTACAATGAGCAGTTCTTC
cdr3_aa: CASTGGMAGESYNEQFF

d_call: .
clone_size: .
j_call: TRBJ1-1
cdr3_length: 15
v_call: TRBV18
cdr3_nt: TGTGCCAGCTCACCCCGTTCCGAAGGGGCCACTGAAGCTTTCTTT
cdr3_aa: CASSPRSEGATEAFF

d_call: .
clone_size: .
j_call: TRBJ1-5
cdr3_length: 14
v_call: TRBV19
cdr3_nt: TGTGCCAGTAGTTTCAGCCCTAGCAATCAGCCCCAGCATTTT
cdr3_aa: CASSFSPSNQPQHF

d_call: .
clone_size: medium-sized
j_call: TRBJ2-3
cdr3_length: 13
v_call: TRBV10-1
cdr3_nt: TGCGCCAGCAGTCGGGGCCTGACAGATACGCAGTATTTT
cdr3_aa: CASSRGLTDTQYF

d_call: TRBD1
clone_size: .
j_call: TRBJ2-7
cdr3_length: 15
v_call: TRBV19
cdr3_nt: TGTGCCAGTAGTAACCGGGACAGGCAGACCTACGAGCAGTACTTC
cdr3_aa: CASSNRDRQTYEQYF

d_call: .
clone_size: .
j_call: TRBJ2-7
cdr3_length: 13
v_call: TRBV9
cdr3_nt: TGTGCCAGCAGCGGGGGGGCCCGGGACGAGCAGTACTTC
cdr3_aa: CASSGGARDEQYF

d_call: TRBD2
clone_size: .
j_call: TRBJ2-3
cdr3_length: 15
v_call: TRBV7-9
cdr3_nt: TGTGCCAGCAGCCGCGGGACTAGCGGGGGGGATACGCAGTATTTT
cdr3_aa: CASSRGTSGGDTQYF

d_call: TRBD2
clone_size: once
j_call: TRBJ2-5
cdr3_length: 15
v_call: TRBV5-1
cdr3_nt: TGCGCCAGCAGCATAGGGACTAGCGTTCGGGAGACCCAGTACTTC
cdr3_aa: CASSIGTSVRETQYF

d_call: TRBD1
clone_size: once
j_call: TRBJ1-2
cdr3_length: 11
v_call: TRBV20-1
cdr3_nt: TGCAGTGCTATCGACAGGGCCGGCTACACCTTC
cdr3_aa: CSAIDRAGYTF

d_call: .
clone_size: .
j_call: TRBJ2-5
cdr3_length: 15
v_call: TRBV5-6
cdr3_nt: TGTGCCAGCAGCCAACCATATAGCAACTCGGAGACCCAGTACTTC
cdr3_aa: CASSQPYSNSETQYF

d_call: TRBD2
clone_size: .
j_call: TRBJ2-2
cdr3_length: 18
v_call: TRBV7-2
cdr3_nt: TGTGCCAGCAGCTTAGTTTGGGGCGGGAGGCTCGGGTTCGGGGAGCTGTTTTTT
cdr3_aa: CASSLVWGGRLGFGELFF

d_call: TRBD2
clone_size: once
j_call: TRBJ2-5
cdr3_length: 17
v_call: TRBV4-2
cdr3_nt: TGTGCCAGCAGCCAAGAGCTAGCGGGAGTACTAGGAGAGACCCAGTACTTC
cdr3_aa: CASSQELAGVLGETQYF

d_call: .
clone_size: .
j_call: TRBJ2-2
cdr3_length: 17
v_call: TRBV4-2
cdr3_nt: TGTGCCAGCAGCCAAGATTTTCTGGGGCGTAGGACCGGGGAGCTGTTTTTT
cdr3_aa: CASSQDFLGRRTGELFF

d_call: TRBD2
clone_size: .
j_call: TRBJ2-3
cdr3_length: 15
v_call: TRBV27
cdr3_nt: TGTGCCAGCATTAACACGGGCGGGGGGTTAGATACGCAGTATTTT
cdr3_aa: CASINTGGGLDTQYF

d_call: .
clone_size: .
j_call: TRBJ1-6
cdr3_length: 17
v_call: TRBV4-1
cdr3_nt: TGCGCCAGCAGCCAAGACCGGACAGCCCCTCTAATTTCACCCCTCCACTTT
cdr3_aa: CASSQDRTAPLISPLHF

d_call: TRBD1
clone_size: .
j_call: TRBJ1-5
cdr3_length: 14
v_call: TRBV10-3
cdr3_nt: TGTGCCATCAGTGCCGGGACAGGGGACCAGCCCCAGCATTTT
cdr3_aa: CAISAGTGDQPQHF

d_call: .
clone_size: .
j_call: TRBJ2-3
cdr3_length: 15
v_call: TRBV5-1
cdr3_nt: TGCGCCAGCAGCCCCTGGGGGTCGTCCACAGATACGCAGTATTTT
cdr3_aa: CASSPWGSSTDTQYF

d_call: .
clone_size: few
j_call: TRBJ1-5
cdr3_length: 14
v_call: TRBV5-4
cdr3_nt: TGTGCCAGCAGCTGGCAGGGTTCAAATCAGCCCCAGCATTTT
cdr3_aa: CASSWQGSNQPQHF

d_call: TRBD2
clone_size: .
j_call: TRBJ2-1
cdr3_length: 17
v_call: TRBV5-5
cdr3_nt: TGTGCCAGCAGCCCTCTCGGCAGGAGCGGGATTAGGAATGAGCAGTTCTTC
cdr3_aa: CASSPLGRSGIRNEQFF

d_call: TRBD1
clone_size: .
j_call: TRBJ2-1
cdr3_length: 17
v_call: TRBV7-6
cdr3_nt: TGTGCCAGCAGCCAGTTTGGGACAGCCTTCTCCTACAATGAGCAGTTCTTC
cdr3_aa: CASSQFGTAFSYNEQFF

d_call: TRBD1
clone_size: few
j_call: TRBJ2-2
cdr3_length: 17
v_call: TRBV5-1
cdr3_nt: TGCGCCAGCAGCAGGGGGCATACCGATATGAACACCGGGGAGCTGTTTTTT
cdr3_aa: CASSRGHTDMNTGELFF

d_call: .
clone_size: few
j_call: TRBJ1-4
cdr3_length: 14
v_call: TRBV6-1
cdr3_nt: TGTGCCAGCAGTGAAGCTTCCTGGGATGAAAAACTGTTTTTT
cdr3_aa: CASSEASWDEKLFF

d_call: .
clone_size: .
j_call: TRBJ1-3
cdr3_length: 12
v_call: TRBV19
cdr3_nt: TGTGCCAGCGACAAGGGTGGAAACACCATATATTTT
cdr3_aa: CASDKGGNTIYF

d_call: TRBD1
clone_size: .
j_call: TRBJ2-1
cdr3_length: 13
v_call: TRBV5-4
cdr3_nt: TGTGCCAGCAGCAAGACAGGGTACAATGAGCAGTTCTTC
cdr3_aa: CASSKTGYNEQFF

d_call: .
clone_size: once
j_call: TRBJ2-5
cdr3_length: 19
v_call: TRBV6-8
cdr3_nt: TGTGCCAGCAGTTACCCTTTCCAGCCCCCGGCAGCGATCCAAGAGACCCAGTACTTC
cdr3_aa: CASSYPFQPPAAIQETQYF

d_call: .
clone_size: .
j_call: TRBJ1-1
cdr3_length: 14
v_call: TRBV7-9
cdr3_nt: TGTGCCAGCAGCTTTTCTCGAGGGTTTGCTGAAGCTTTCTTT
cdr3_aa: CASSFSRGFAEAFF

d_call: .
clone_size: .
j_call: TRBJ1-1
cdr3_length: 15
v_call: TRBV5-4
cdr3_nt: TGTGCCAGCAGCTTAAGGCAGGGCCTGAACACTGAAGCTTTCTTT
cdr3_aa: CASSLRQGLNTEAFF

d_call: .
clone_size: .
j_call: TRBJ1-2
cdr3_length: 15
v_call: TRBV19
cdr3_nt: TGTGCCAGTAGTCATAGGGCAGAGGGAATCTATGGCTACACCTTC
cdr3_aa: CASSHRAEGIYGYTF

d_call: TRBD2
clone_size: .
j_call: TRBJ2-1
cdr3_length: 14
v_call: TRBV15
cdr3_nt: TGTGCCACCAGCAGTGAAGCGGGGTACAATGAGCAGTTCTTC
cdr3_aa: CATSSEAGYNEQFF

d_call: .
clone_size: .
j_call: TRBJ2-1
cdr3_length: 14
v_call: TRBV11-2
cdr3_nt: TGTGCCAGCAGCTTTTCCGAAGGTGGCACTGAGCAGTTCTTC
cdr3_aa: CASSFSEGGTEQFF

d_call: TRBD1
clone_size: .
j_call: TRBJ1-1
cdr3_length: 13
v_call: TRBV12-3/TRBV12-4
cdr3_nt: TGTGCCAGCAGTTTTGGGGGACAGGGGGCGGCTTTCTTT
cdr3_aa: CASSFGGQGAAFF

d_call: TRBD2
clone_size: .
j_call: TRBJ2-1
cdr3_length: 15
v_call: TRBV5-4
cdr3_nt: TGTGCCAGCAGCTTTTGGGGCGGGGGGGCGGATGAGCAGTTCTTC
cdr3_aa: CASSFWGGGADEQFF

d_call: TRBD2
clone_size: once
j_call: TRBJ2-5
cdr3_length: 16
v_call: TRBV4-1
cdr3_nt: TGCGCCAGCAGCCAAGATGCGGCTAGCGGGAGGGGGACCCAGTACTTC
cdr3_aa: CASSQDAASGRGTQYF

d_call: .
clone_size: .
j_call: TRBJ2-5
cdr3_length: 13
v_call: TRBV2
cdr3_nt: TGTGCCAGCAGGCAAAGGGGGATAGAGACCCAGTACTTC
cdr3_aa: CASRQRGIETQYF

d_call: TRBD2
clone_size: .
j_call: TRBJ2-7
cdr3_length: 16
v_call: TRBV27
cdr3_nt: TGTGCCAGCAGTCTTCCCATAGCGGGGCGGCCCTACGAGCAGTACTTC
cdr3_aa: CASSLPIAGRPYEQYF

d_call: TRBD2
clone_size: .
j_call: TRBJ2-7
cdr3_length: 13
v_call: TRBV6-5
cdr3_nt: TGTGCCAGCATAAGAGCGGGGGGATACGAGCAGTACTTC
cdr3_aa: CASIRAGGYEQYF

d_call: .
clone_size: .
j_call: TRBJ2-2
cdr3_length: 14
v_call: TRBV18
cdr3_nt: TGTGCCAGCTCACCATCCCGGAACACCGGGGAGCTGTTTTTT
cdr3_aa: CASSPSRNTGELFF

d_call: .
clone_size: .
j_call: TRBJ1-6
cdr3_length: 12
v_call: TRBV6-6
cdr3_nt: TGTGCCAGCAGGGGGTATAATTCACCCCTCCACTTT
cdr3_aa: CASRGYNSPLHF

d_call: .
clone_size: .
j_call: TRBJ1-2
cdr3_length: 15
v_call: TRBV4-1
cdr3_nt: TGCGCCAGCAGCCAAGAAGGAGGGGTGAGCTATGGCTACACCTTC
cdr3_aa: CASSQEGGVSYGYTF

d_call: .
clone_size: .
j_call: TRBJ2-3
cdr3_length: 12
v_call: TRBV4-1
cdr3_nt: TGCGCCAGCAGCCACATCGGAGATACGCAGTATTTT
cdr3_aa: CASSHIGDTQYF

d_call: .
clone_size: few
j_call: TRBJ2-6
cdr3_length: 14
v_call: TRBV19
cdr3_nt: TGTGCCAGTAAGGGGGGTTCTCTGGCCAACGTCCTGACTTTC
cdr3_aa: CASKGGSLANVLTF

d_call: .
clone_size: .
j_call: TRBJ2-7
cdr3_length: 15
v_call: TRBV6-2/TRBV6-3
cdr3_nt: TGTGCCAGCAGTAACGGACGACGGCGTCGATACGAGCAGTACTTC
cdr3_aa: CASSNGRRRRYEQYF

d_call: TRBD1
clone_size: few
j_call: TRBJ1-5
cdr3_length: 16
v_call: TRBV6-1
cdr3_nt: TGTGCCAGCAGTGAAGTAGGGGGACAGGGAAGACAGCCCCAGCATTTT
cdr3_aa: CASSEVGGQGRQPQHF

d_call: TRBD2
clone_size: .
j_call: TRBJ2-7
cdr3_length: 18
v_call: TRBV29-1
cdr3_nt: TGCAGCGTGAGGACGGGGACTAGCTACTCCGTCGGCGGCTACGAGCAGTACTTC
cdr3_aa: CSVRTGTSYSVGGYEQYF